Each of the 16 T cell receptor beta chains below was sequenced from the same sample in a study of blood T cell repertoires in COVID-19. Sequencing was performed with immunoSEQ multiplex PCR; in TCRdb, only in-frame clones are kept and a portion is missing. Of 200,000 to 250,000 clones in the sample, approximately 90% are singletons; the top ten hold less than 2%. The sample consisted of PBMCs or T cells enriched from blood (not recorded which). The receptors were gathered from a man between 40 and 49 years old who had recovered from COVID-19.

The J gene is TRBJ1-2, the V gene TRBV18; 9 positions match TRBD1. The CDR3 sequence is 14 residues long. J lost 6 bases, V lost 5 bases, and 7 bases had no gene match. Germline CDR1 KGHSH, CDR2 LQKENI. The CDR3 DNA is TGTGCCAGCTCAGAACGACAGGGGGAGGATGGCTACACCTTC. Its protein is CASSERQGEDGYTF.

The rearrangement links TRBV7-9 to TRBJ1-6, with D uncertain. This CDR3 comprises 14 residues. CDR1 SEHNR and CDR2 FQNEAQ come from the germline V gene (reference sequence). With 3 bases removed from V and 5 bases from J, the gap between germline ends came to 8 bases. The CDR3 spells CASSFEGNNSPLHF. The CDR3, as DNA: TGTGCCAGCAGCTTTGAGGGCAATAATTCACCCCTCCACTTT.

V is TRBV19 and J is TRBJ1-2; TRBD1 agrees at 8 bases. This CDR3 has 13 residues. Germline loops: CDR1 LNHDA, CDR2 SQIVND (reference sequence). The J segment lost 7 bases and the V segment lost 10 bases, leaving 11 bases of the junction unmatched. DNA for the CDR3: TGTGCCACTAATCCCCAGGGGGCGAGTGGCTACACCTTC. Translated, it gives CATNPQGASGYTF.

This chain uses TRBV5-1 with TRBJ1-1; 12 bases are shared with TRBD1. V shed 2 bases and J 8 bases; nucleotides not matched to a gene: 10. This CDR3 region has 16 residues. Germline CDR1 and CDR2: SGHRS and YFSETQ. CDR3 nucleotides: TGCGCCAGCAGCTTAACACCGGGACAGGGGGCTGGAGAAGCTTTCTTT. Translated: CASSLTPGQGAGEAFF.

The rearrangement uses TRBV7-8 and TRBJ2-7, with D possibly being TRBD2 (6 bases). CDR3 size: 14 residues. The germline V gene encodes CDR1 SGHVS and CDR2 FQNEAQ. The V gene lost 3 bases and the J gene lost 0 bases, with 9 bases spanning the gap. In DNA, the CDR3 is TGTGCCAGCAGCTTGGGCGGGGCCTCCTACGAGCAGTACTTC. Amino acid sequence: CASSLGGASYEQYF.

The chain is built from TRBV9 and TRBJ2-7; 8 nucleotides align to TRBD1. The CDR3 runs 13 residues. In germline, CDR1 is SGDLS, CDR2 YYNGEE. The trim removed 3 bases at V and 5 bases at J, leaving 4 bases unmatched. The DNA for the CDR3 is TGTGCCAGCAGCGCGGACAGGGCCCACGAGCAGTACTTC. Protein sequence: CASSADRAHEQYF.

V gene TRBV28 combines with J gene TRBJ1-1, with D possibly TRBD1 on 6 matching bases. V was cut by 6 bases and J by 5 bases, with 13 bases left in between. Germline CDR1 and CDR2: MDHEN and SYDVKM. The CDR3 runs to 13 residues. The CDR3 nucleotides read TGTGCCAGCAGGGCCTTCCAGGGGACTGAAGCTTTCTTT. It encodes CASRAFQGTEAFF. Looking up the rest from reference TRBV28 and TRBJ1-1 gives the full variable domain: DVKVTQSSRYLVKRTGEKVFLECVQDMDHENMFWYRQDPGLGLRLIYFSYDVKMKEKGDIPEGYSVSREKKERFSLILESASTNQTSMYLCASRAFQGTEAFFGQGTRLTVV.

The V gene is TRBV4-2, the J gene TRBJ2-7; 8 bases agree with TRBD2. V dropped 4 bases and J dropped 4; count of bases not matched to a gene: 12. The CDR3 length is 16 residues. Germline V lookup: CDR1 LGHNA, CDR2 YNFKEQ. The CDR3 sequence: CASSPIQSGGRYEQYF. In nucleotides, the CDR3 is TGTGCCAGCAGCCCGATCCAAAGCGGGGGACGTTACGAGCAGTACTTC.

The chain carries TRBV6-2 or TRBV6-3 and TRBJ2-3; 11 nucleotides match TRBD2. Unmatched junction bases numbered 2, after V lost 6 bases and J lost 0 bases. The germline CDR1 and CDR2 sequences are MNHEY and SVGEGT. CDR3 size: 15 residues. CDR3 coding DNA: TGTGCCAGCAGCTTAGCGGGAGGGAGCACAGATACGCAGTATTTT. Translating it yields CASSLAGGSTDTQYF.

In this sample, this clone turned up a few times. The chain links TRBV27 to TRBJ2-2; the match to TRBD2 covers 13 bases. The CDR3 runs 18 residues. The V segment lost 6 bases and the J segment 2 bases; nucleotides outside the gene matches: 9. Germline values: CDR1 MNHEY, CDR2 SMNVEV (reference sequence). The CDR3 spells CASRKRTSGSHNTGELFF. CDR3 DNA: TGTGCCAGCAGAAAAAGGACTAGCGGGAGCCATAACACCGGGGAGCTGTTTTTT.

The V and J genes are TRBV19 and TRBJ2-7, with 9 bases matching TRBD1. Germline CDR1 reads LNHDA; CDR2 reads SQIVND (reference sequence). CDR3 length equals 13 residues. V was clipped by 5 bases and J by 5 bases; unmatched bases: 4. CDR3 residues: CASSPGTGNEQYF. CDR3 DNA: TGTGCCAGTAGTCCCGGGACAGGGAACGAGCAGTACTTC.

In DNA form, the CDR3 reads TGCGCCAGCTCACACATTGCTAGCTCCTACAATGAGCAGTTCTTC. Amino acids: CASSHIASSYNEQFF. The V call is TRBV23-1, the J call TRBJ2-1; no firm D call. TRBV23-1 is an ORF, and what it does is uncertain. Between the trimmed V and J ends, which lost 8 bases and 0 bases, there was a span of 14 bases. The CDR3 extends over 15 amino acids.

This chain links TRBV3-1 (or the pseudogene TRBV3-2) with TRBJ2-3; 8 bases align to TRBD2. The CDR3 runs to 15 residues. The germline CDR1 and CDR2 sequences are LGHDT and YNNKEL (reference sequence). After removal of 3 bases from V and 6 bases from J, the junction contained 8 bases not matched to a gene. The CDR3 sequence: CASSQTGGLRDTQYF. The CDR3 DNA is TGTGCCAGCAGCCAGACGGGGGGGCTCCGGGATACGCAGTATTTT.

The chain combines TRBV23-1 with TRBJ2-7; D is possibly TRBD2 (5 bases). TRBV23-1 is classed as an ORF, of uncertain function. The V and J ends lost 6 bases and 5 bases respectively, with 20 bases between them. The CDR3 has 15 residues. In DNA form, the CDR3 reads TGCGCCAGCAGGGCACTCTTCCGGGGTGTCGACGAGCAGTACTTC. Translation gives CASRALFRGVDEQYF.

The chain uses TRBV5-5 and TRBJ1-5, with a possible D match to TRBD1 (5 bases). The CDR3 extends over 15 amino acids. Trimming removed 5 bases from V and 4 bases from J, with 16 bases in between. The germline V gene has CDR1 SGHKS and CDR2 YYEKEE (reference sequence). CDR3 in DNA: TGTGCCAGCAGTCCCAATGACAGTGTTAATCAGCCCCAGCATTTT. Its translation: CASSPNDSVNQPQHF. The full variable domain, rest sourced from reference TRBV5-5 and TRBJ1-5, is DAGVTQSPTHLIKTRGQQVTLRCSPISGHKSVSWYQQVLGQGPQFIFQYYEKEERGRGNFPDRFSARQFPNYSSELNVNALLLGDSALYLCASSPNDSVNQPQHFGDGTRLSIL.

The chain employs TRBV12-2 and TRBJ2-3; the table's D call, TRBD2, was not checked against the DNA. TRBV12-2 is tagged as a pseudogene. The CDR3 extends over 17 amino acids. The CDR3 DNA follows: TGTGCAAGTCGCTTAGCGCGACTAGCGGGGGGGCCAGATACGCAGTATTTT. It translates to CASRLARLAGGPDTQYF.